This T cell receptor (beta chain) is from a study of T cells in narcolepsy. The assay was immunoSEQ multiplex PCR, and TCRdb's table has in-frame clones only and misses some. This sample has under 30,000 clones, with around 83% found just once. The material sequenced was CD45RA- memory CD4+ T cells from PBMCs. This TCR was sampled from a human donor with narcolepsy.

CDR3 loop: CAWMDRGPRAFF. The CDR3 coding sequence is TGTGCCTGGATGGACAGGGGGCCCCGAGCTTTCTTT. This rearrangement joins TRBV30 to TRBJ1-1; 11 bases map to TRBD1. Trimming took 4 bases from V and 10 from J; bases not matched to a gene: 5. The CDR3 runs to 12 residues. CDR1 is GTSNPN, CDR2 SVGIG, per germline (reference sequence).